The rows below give T cell receptor beta chains drawn from one sample of a study of T cells in Graves' hyperthyroidism and ophthalmopathy. Via MiXCR, TCRdb re-called the multiplex PCR reads, giving one row per CDR3 protein. The table records roughly 380,000 distinct CDR3 sequences, over 11% of them present only once. Material: blood. Receptor source: a woman between 55 and 75 years old with Graves' hyperthyroidism. The CDR3 runs from the conserved cysteine through the conserved F or W. Each record gives: V gene, D gene, J gene, clone size, CDR3 protein, CDR3 DNA. The D gene is left open where the match is weak. Size values are once, few and many counts, or a class for expanded clones, and some rows have none.

TRBV5-6	-	TRBJ1-1	-	CASRLHMNTEAFF	TGTGCCAGCAGGCTCCATATGAACACTGAAGCTTTCTTT
TRBV5-5	TRBD1	TRBJ2-2	many	CASSKDRGDTGELFF	TGTGCCAGCAGCAAGGACAGGGGCGACACCGGGGAGCTGTTTTTT
TRBV9	TRBD2	TRBJ2-7	many	CASSATSDGLEQYF	TGTGCCAGCAGCGCCACTAGCGATGGGCTCGAGCAGTACTTC
TRBV2	-	TRBJ2-3	-	CASSRGPPRTDTQYF	TGTGCCAGCAGCAGGGGCCCACCACGCACAGATACGCAGTATTTT
TRBV6-1	-	TRBJ2-7	many	CASSTAPRPYEQYF	TGTGCCAGCAGCACGGCCCCGCGGCCCTACGAGCAGTACTTC
TRBV6-2/TRBV6-3	-	TRBJ1-3	-	CASSRGHGNTIYF	TGTGCCAGCAGTCGGGGGCATGGAAACACCATATATTTT
TRBV5-5	-	TRBJ1-1	-	CASSRTPNTEAFF	TGTGCCAGCAGCCGGACACCGAACACTGAAGCTTTCTTT
TRBV20-1	-	TRBJ1-5	-	CSARVTLNQPQHF	TGCAGTGCTAGAGTAACGTTGAATCAGCCCCAGCATTTT
TRBV5-1	-	TRBJ2-2	many	CASSLRSIANTGELFF	TGCGCCAGCAGCTTGAGGAGTATCGCGAACACCGGGGAGCTGTTTTTT
TRBV19	TRBD2	TRBJ2-1	few	CASSASTSGSSYNEQFF	TGTGCCAGTAGTGCCTCGACTAGCGGGAGCTCCTACAATGAGCAGTTCTTC
TRBV11-2	TRBD1	TRBJ2-5	-	CASSLNTGGQETQYF	TGTGCCAGCAGCTTAAATACAGGGGGACAAGAGACCCAGTACTTC
TRBV11-3	TRBD2	TRBJ2-1	many	CASSGLAGESYNEQFF	TGTGCCAGCAGCGGATTAGCGGGAGAATCCTACAATGAGCAGTTCTTC
TRBV19	-	TRBJ2-7	-	CASSTRTEYRYEQYF	TGTGCCAGTAGTACGAGGACAGAATATCGTTACGAGCAGTACTTC
TRBV7-3	TRBD2	TRBJ2-2	many	CASSLIQRGSGTGELFF	TGTGCCAGCAGCTTAATACAGCGGGGTTCGGGCACCGGGGAGCTGTTTTTT
TRBV29-1	-	TRBJ2-3	-	CSVEAQGGADTQYF	TGCAGCGTTGAAGCGCAAGGGGGGGCAGATACGCAGTATTTT
TRBV5-1	-	TRBJ2-3	few	CASSINRADTQYF	TGCGCCAGCAGCATAAACCGGGCAGATACGCAGTATTTT
TRBV19	TRBD1	TRBJ1-1	many	CASSLSPGQGDTEAFF	TGTGCCAGTAGTCTCTCTCCGGGACAGGGGGACACTGAAGCTTTCTTT
TRBV20-1	TRBD2	TRBJ2-3	once	CSAKLAGGTDTQYF	TGCAGTGCTAAACTAGCGGGAGGTACAGATACGCAGTATTTT
TRBV12-3/TRBV12-4	-	TRBJ2-4	few	CASSLGLFQYF	TGTGCCAGCAGTTTAGGACTATTTCAGTACTTC
TRBV6-1	-	TRBJ2-5	few	CASSHDSTRGRKTQYF	TGTGCCAGCAGTCACGACTCGACGCGGGGAAGAAAGACCCAGTACTTC
TRBV11-2	-	TRBJ2-2	many	CASSPFWGGELFF	TGTGCCAGCAGCCCCTTTTGGGGCGGGGAGCTGTTTTTT
TRBV20-1	TRBD2	TRBJ2-7	many	CSAPLSGSGNEQYF	TGCAGTGCTCCCCTTAGCGGGAGTGGGAACGAGCAGTACTTC
TRBV7-2	TRBD1	TRBJ2-4	few	CASTSGQGEGGNIQYF	TGTGCCAGCACCTCGGGACAGGGGGAAGGGGGAAACATTCAGTACTTC
TRBV10-2	-	TRBJ1-2	few	CASLTPDGYTF	TGCGCCAGCCTTACCCCGGATGGCTACACCTTC
TRBV20-1	TRBD2	TRBJ2-1	-	CSAPGTSGGSYNEQFF	TGCAGTGCACCCGGGACTAGCGGAGGCTCCTACAATGAGCAGTTCTTC
TRBV11-3	-	TRBJ1-4	many	CASSRPGAGYEKLFF	TGTGCCAGCAGCCGGCCCGGGGCCGGGTATGAAAAACTGTTTTTT
TRBV6-1	TRBD1	TRBJ1-6	many	CAGGNDRVENSPLHF	TGTGCCGGGGGGAACGACAGGGTCGAAAATTCACCCCTCCACTTT
TRBV18	-	TRBJ2-7	many	CASSPSPDAYEQYF	TGTGCCAGCTCACCGTCACCCGACGCCTACGAGCAGTACTTC
TRBV2	-	TRBJ2-4	many	CASSDGASLAKNIQYF	TGTGCCAGCAGTGATGGGGCATCCTTAGCCAAAAACATTCAGTACTTC
TRBV7-6	-	TRBJ1-4	many	CASSLDSFHGGEKLFF	TGTGCCAGCAGCCTCGACAGCTTCCATGGGGGTGAAAAACTGTTTTTT
TRBV7-9	-	TRBJ1-6	many	CASRPVPLFNSPLHF	TGTGCCAGCAGACCCGTCCCTCTGTTTAATTCACCCCTCCACTTT
TRBV5-1	-	TRBJ2-5	few	CASSRDTPGGTQYF	TGCGCCAGCAGCCGGGACACCCCCGGGGGGACCCAGTACTTC
TRBV15	TRBD1	TRBJ2-7	many	CATSRDHGTGYEQYF	TGTGCCACCAGCAGAGATCATGGGACAGGCTACGAGCAGTACTTC
TRBV30	-	TRBJ2-2	many	CAWSVYLNTGELFF	TGTGCCTGGAGTGTATACTTAAACACCGGGGAGCTGTTTTTT
TRBV5-1	TRBD1	TRBJ2-7	few	CASSFAPGQGSYEQYF	TGCGCCAGCAGCTTCGCACCGGGACAGGGATCCTACGAGCAGTACTTC
TRBV30	-	TRBJ2-3	many	CAWDGGGTDTQYF	TGTGCCTGGGACGGTGGGGGCACAGATACGCAGTATTTT
TRBV7-8	-	TRBJ2-5	many	CASSLNQQETQYF	TGTGCCAGCAGCTTAAATCAACAAGAGACCCAGTACTTC
TRBV6-2/TRBV6-3	TRBD1	TRBJ2-2	-	CASRGTGRSGELFF	TGTGCCAGCAGAGGGACAGGAAGGTCCGGGGAGCTGTTTTTT
TRBV3-1	-	TRBJ2-7	many	CASSQEGVLSYEQYF	TGTGCCAGCAGCCAAGAGGGAGTGCTTTCCTACGAGCAGTACTTC
TRBV6-1	TRBD2	TRBJ2-3	many	CASRLAGLTDTQYF	TGTGCCAGCCGACTAGCGGGCCTCACAGATACGCAGTATTTT
TRBV19	TRBD2	TRBJ2-1	-	CASSIPLGLAGPYNEQFF	TGTGCCAGTAGTATTCCCCTGGGACTAGCGGGCCCCTACAATGAGCAGTTCTTC
TRBV20-1	TRBD2	TRBJ2-1	many	CSASPPSGQNEQFF	TGCAGTGCTAGCCCGCCTAGCGGTCAAAATGAGCAGTTCTTC
TRBV4-1	-	TRBJ2-4	few	CASSQDQSLAKNIQYF	TGCGCCAGCAGCCAAGACCAGTCTCTAGCCAAAAACATTCAGTACTTC
TRBV5-1	TRBD2	TRBJ2-3	-	CASSFSGRRTDTQYF	TGCGCCAGCAGCTTTAGCGGGAGGCGCACAGATACGCAGTATTTT
TRBV28	TRBD1	TRBJ2-7	many	CASSSPGQGSEQYF	TGTGCCAGCAGTTCCCCCGGACAGGGGAGCGAGCAGTACTTC
TRBV12-5	TRBD2	TRBJ2-3	few	CASGWASGITDTQYF	TGTGCTAGTGGTTGGGCTAGCGGGATCACAGATACGCAGTATTTT
TRBV18	-	TRBJ2-4	many	CASSPSSGGDIQYF	TGTGCCAGCTCACCAAGTAGTGGTGGCGACATTCAGTACTTC
TRBV5-1	-	TRBJ2-1	few	CASSGDEQFF	TGCGCCAGCAGCGGCGATGAGCAGTTCTTC
TRBV6-5	-	TRBJ1-5	many	CASSYSPHSNQPQHF	TGTGCCAGCAGTTACTCCCCTCATAGCAATCAGCCCCAGCATTTT
TRBV20-1	-	TRBJ2-1	many	CSASQVYNEQFF	TGCAGTGCTAGTCAGGTATACAATGAGCAGTTCTTC
TRBV28	TRBD2	TRBJ2-1	-	CASSFSGRAYEQFF	TGTGCCAGCAGTTTCTCCGGGAGGGCCTATGAGCAGTTCTTC
TRBV3-1	TRBD1	TRBJ2-1	-	CASSQVGTVYEQFF	TGTGCCAGCAGCCAAGTGGGGACAGTCTATGAGCAGTTCTTC
TRBV2	TRBD1	TRBJ2-2	many	CASSGQGMRTGELFF	TGTGCCAGCAGTGGACAGGGTATGAGGACCGGGGAGCTGTTTTTT
TRBV7-2	TRBD2	TRBJ2-1	few	CASSLASSGRAPQFF	TGTGCCAGCAGCTTAGCGTCTAGCGGGAGGGCCCCGCAGTTCTTC
TRBV11-3	-	TRBJ2-1	many	CASSIDSLGYNEQFF	TGTGCCAGCAGCATAGACAGTTTGGGCTACAATGAGCAATTCTTC